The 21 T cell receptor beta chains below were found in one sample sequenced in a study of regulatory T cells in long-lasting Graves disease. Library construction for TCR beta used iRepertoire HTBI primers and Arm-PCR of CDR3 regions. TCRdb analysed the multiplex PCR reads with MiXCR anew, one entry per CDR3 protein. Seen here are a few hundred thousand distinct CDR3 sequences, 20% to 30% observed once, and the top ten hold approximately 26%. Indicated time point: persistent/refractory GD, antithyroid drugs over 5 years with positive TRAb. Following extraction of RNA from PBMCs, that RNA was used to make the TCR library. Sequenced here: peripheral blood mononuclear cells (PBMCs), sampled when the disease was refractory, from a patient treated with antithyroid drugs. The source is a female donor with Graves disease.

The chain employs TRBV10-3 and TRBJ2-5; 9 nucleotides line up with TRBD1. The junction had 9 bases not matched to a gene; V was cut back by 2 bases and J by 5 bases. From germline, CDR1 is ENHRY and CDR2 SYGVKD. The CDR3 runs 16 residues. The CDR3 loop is CAISEMDRGREETQYF. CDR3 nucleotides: TGTGCCATCAGTGAGATGGACAGGGGACGAGAGGAGACCCAGTACTTC.

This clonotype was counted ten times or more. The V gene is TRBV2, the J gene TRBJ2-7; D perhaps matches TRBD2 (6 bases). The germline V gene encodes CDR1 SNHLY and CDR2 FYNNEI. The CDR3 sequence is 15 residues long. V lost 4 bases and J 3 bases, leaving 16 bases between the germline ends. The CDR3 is CASSVAGGPDYEQYF. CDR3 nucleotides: TGTGCCAGCAGTGTGGCCGGAGGGCCGGACTACGAGCAGTACTTC.

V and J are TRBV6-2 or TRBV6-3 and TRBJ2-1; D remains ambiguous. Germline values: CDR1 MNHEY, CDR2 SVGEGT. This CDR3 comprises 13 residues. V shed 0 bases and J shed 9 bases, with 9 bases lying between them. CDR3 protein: CASSYSSMGEQFF. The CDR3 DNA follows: TGTGCCAGCAGTTACTCGTCCATGGGTGAGCAGTTCTTC.

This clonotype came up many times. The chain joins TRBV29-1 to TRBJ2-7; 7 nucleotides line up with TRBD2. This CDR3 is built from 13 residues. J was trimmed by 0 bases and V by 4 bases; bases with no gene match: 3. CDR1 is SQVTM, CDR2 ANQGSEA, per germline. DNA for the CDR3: TGCAGCGTTGTGGGCGGGAGCTCCTACGAGCAGTACTTC. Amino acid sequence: CSVVGGSSYEQYF.

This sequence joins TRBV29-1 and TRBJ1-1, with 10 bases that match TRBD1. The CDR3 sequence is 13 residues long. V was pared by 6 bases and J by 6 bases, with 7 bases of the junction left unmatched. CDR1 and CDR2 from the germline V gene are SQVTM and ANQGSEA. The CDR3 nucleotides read TGCAGCGTCGCGGACGACAGGGGGCCTGAAGCTTTCTTT. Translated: CSVADDRGPEAFF.

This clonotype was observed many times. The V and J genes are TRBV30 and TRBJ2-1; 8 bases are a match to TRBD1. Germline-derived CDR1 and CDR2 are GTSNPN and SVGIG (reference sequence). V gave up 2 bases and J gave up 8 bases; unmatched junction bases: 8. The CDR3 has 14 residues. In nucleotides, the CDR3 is TGTGCCTGGAGTACGGGGACAGGAGGCTATGAGCAGTTCTTC. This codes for CAWSTGTGGYEQFF. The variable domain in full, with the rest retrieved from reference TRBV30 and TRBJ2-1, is SQTIHQWPATLVQPVGSPLSLECTVEGTSNPNLYWYRQAAGRGLQLLFYSVGIGQISSEVPQNLSASRPQDRQFILSSKKLLLSDSGFYLCAWSTGTGGYEQFFGPGTRLTVL.

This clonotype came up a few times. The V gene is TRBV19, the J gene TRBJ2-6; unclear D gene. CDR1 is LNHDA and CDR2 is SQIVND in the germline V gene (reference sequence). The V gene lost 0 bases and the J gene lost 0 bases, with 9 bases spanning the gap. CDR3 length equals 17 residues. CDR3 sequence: CASSIDAFSSGANVLTF. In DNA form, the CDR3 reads TGTGCCAGTAGTATAGATGCCTTCAGCTCTGGGGCCAACGTCCTGACTTTC.

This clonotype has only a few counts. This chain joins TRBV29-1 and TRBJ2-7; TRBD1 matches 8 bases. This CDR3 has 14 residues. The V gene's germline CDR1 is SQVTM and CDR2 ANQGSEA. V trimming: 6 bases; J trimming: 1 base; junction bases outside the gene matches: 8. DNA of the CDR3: TGCAGCGTCCTCCCAGGGGGCAGGTCCTACGAGCAGTACTTC. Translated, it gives CSVLPGGRSYEQYF.

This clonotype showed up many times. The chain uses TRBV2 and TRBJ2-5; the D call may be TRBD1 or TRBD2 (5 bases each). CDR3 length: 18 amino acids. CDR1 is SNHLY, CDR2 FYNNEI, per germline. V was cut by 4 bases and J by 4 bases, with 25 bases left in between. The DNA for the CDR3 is TGTGCCAGCAGTGGGGACCTTAAAATGGAAGAATGGAGAGAGACCCAGTACTTC. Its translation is CASSGDLKMEEWRETQYF.

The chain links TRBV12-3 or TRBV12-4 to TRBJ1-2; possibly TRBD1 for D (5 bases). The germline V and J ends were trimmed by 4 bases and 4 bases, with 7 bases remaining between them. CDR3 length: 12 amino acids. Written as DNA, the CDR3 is TGTGCCAGCAGTTCAGGGTCCTATGGCTACACCTTC. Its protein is CASSSGSYGYTF.

Here the CDR3 DNA reads TGTGCCAGCAGCGTGAACCGACAGGGGGCGAGGTTTAATGAAAAACTGTTTTTT. Translated, it gives CASSVNRQGARFNEKLFF. The J gene is TRBJ1-4, the V gene TRBV7-9; 10 bases line up with TRBD1. This CDR3 is 18 amino acids long. Per the germline V gene, CDR1 is SEHNR and CDR2 is FQNEAQ (reference sequence). V lost 5 bases to trimming and J lost 4 bases; unmatched junction nucleotides: 13.

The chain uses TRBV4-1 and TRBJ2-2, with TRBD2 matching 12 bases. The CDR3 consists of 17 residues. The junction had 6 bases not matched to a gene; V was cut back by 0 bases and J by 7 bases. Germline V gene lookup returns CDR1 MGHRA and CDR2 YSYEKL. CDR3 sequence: CASSQDLAGGAGGELFF. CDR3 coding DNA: TGCGCCAGCAGCCAAGATCTAGCGGGAGGGGCAGGCGGGGAGCTGTTTTTT.

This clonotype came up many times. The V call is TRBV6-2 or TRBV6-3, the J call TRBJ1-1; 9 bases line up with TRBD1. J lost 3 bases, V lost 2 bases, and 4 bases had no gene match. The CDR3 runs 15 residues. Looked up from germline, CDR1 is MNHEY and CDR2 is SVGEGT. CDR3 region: CASSYRGQGDTEAFF. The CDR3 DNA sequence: TGTGCCAGCAGTTACAGGGGACAGGGCGACACTGAAGCTTTCTTT.

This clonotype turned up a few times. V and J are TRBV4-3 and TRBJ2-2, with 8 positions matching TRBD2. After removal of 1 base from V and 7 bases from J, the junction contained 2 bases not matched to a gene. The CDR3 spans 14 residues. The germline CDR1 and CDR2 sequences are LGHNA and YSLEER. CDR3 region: CASSQASGLGELFF. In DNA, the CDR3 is TGCGCCAGCAGCCAAGCTAGCGGGCTCGGGGAGCTGTTTTTT.

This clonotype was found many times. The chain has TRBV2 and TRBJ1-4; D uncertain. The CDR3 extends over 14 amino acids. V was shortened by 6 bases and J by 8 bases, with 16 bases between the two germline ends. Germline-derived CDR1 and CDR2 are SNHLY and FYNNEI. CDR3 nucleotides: TGTGCCAGCAGCGGTCCCCCTGTGGAGGAAAAACTGTTTTTT. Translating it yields CASSGPPVEEKLFF.

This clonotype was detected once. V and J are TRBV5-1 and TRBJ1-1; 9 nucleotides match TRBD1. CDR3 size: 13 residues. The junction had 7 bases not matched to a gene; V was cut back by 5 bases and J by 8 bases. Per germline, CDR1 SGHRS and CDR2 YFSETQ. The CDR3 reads CASSLGQGQEAFF. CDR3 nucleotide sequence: TGCGCCAGCAGTCTTGGACAGGGGCAAGAAGCTTTCTTT. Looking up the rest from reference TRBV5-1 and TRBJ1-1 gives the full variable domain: KAGVTQTPRYLIKTRGQQVTLSCSPISGHRSVSWYQQTPGQGLQFLFEYFSETQRNKGNFPGRFSGRQFSNSRSEMNVSTLELGDSALYLCASSLGQGQEAFFGQGTRLTVV.

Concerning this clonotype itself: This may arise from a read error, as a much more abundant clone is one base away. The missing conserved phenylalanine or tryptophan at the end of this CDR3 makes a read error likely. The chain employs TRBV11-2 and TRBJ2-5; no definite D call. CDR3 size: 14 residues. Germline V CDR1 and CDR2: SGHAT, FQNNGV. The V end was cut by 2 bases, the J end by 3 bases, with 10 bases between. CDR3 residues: CASSLMVVKETQYS. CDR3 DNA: TGTGCCAGCAGCTTAATGGTGGTGAAAGAGACCCAGTACTCC.

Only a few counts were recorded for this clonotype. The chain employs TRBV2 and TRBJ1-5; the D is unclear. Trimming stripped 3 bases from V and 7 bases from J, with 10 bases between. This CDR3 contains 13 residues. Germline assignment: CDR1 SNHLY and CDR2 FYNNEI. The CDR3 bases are TGTGCCAGCAGTGAGGAGGGAGGCCAGCCCCAGCATTTT. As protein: CASSEEGGQPQHF.

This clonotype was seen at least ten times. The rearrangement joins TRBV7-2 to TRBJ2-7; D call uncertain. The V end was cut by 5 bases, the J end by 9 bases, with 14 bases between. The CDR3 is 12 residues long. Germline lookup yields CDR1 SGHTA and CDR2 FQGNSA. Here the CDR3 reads CASSPTSVGQYF. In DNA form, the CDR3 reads TGTGCCAGCAGCCCCACAAGCGTTGGGCAGTACTTC.

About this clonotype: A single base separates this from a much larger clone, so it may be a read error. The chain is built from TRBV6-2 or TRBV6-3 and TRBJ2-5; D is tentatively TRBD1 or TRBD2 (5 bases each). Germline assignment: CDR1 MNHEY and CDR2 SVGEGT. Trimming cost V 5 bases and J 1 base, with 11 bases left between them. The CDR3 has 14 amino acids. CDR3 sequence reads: CASSPRDGQETQYF. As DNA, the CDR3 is TGTGCCAGCAGTCCCAGGGACGGCCAAGAGACCCAGTACTTC.

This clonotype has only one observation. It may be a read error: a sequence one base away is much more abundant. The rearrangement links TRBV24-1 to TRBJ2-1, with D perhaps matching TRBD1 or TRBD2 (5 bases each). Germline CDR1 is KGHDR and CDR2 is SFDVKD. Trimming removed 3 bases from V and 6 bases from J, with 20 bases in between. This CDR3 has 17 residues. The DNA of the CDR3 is TGTGCCACCAGTGATCGGGGTTTTCGGGGCTCCCTCAATGAGCAGTTCTTC. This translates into CATSDRGFRGSLNEQFF.